This T cell receptor (beta chain) was retrieved from a study of T cells in localized non-small cell lung cancer (dated by TCRdb to the early 2020s). The study in broad terms: The study analyzed T cell repertoires of roughly 220 early-stage NSCLC patients, comparing tumors and uninvolved tumor-adjacent lungs. The cohort was made up of approximately 250 treatment-naive NSCLC patients whose localized lung tumors had been resected. Of the NSCLC patients, around 130 were male and approximately 99 were female, and the mean age was approximately 64 years. What the work shows at the level of the full study, not this receptor alone: The highest T cell clonality was observed in uninvolved tumor-adjacent lung, where clonality exceeded that of tumor, suggesting that antigenic responses were more focused in uninvolved tumor-adjacent lung. A median of around 50 of the top 100 tumor clones turned up in the paired uninvolved adjacent lung, and fewer than 35 of those clones also ranked among the top 100 of that same adjacent lung. Because the study design was exploratory, TCR variables were selected using unadjusted p-values without false-discovery rate correction. Because multi-region sequencing of the tumors was not done, intratumor heterogeneity could not be ruled out. Higher blood T cell density associated with longer overall survival, while higher adjacent-lung clonality associated with shorter survival.

Spanning cysteine to phenylalanine, the CDR3 consists of 15 amino acids. The DNA shown is the 45-base CDR3, in frame from base 1. Trimming accounts for 0 bases at V and 7 bases at J, while the number of junction bases matched to no gene is 4. According to the germline V gene, CDR1 reads MDHEN and CDR2 reads SYDVKM. TCR beta CDR3 regions were sequenced from DNA using the immunoSEQ Assay. Processing in the source paper ran as follows. T cell density was computed as TCR beta template counts normalized to usable DNA estimated by amplifying housekeeping genes. Using the preseqR package, richness was estimated by extrapolating to 120,000 templates for tissue samples and 400,000 templates for PBMC samples. Clonality was calculated as one minus Pielou's evenness. Tissue-enriched TCRs were identified by differential abundance testing using productive amino-acid clonotypes, minimum total count 5 and alpha 0.1. The Jaccard Index and the Morisita Overlap Index were used to measure repertoire overlap between compartments. GLIPH grouped TCR beta CDR3s together with public tetramer-defined viral CDR3s, and a viral motif had to include at least three viral sequences and also show V-gene enrichment. Drawn from immuneACCESS, this table holds only the in-frame rearrangements with V and J called that TCRdb kept. Clones are partly lost; checked studies trace under half to an unresolved V gene and leave the rest unexplained. The D gene and trimming were derived from the DNA, and the V and J assignments and clone size from that table. The sample table lists 1,500 to 2,500 clones, 20% to 25% of them with a count of one. Of the sample, about 15% falls within the top ten clones.

With regard to this clone: Its antigen remains unidentified. Base qualities are not provided; no much larger clone lies one nucleotide away.

Uninvolved adjacent lung was sampled at least 2 cm away from the tumor margin, and two independent pathologists confirmed that the tissue had no atypia. At diagnosis, peripheral blood, uninvolved tumor-adjacent lung and tumor were collected and were preserved as a mix of fresh-frozen and FFPE material. Here the sequenced sample was normal lung tissue next to the tumor, taken before any cancer treatment. The clonotype originates from an older female donor with stage III squamous cell lung carcinoma. The chain couples TRBV28 to TRBJ1-1; 11 middle bases align to TRBD1. DNA sequence: TGTGCCAGCAGTTTATGGGGACAGGGGGTGGGTGAAGCTTTCTTT. This sequence encodes CASSLWGQGVGEAFF.